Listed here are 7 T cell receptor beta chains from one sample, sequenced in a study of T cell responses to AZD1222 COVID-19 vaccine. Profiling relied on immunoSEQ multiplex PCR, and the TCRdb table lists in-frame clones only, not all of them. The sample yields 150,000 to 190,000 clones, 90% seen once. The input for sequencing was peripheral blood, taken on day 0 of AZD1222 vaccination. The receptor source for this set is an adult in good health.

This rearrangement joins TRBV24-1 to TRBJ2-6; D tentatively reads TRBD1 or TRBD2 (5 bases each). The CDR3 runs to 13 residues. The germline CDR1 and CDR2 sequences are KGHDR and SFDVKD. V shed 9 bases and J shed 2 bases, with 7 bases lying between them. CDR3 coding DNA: TGTGCCACCCGGGGCGCTGGGGCCAACGTCCTGACTTTC. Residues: CATRGAGANVLTF.

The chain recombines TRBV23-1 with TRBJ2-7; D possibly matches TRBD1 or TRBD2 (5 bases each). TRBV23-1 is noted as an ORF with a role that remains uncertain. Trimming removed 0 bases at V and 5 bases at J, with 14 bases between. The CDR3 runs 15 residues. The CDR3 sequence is CASSQSPGRGHEQYF. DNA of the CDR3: TGCGCCAGCAGTCAATCGCCGGGACGGGGCCACGAGCAGTACTTC.

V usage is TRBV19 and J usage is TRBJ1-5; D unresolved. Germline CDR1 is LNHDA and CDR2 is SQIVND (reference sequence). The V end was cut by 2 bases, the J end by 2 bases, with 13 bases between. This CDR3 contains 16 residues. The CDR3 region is CASSIRGQSRNQPQHF. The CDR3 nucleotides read TGTGCCAGTAGTATAAGAGGTCAGAGTCGCAATCAGCCCCAGCATTTT.

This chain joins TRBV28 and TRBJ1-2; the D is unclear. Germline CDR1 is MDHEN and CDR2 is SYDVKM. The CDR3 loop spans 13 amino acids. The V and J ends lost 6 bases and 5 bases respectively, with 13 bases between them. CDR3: CASSLLQQYGYTF. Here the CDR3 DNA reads TGTGCCAGCAGCCTACTACAGCAGTATGGCTACACCTTC.

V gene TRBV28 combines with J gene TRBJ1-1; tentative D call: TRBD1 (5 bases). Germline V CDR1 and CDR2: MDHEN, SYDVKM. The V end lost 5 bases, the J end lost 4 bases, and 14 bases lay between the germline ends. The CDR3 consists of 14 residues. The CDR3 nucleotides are TGTGCCAGCAGTCTCGGACGGGGGTCCACTGAAGCTTTCTTT. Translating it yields CASSLGRGSTEAFF. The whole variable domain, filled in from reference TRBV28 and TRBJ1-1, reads DVKVTQSSRYLVKRTGEKVFLECVQDMDHENMFWYRQDPGLGLRLIYFSYDVKMKEKGDIPEGYSVSREKKERFSLILESASTNQTSMYLCASSLGRGSTEAFFGQGTRLTVV.

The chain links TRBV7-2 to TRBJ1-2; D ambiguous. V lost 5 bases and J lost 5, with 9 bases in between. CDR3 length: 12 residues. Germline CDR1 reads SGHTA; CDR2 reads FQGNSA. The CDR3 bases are TGTGCCAGCAGCGAACAAGGGTATGGCTACACCTTC. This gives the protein CASSEQGYGYTF.

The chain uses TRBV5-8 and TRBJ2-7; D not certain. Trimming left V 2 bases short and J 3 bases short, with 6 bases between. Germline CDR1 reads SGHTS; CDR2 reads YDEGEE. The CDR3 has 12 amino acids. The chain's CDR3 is CASSFSYYEQYF. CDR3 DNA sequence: TGTGCCAGCAGCTTCTCATACTACGAGCAGTACTTC.